This T cell receptor (beta chain) was identified during a study of beta chain features in type 1 diabetes. V was pared by 2 bases and J by 3 bases, with 2 bases of the junction left unmatched. CDR1 is SGHAT and CDR2 is FQNNGV in the germline V gene. The CDR3 spans 15 residues. Isolated RNA was reverse transcribed in full, so expressed TCRB transcripts were sequenced. Clones were read by immunoSEQ multiplex PCR, and TCRdb kept only the in-frame ones, dropping some. The table includes roughly 45,000 clones, 50% detected once. V is TRBV11-2 and J is TRBJ2-2, with 8 bases identical to TRBD1. The sequenced sample consisted of stem cell memory CD4+ T cells from blood. The sequence was collected from a woman in her twenties or thirties in good health. CDR3 residues: CASSLQGAYTGELFF. The CDR3 DNA reads TGTGCCAGCAGCTTACAGGGGGCATACACCGGGGAGCTGTTTTTT. Based on the CDR3 plus reference TRBV11-2 and TRBJ2-2, the full variable domain is EAGVAQSPRYKIIEKRQSVAFWCNPISGHATLYWYQQILGQGPKLLIQFQNNGVVDDSQLPKDRFSAERLKGVDSTLKIQPAKLEDSAVYLCASSLQGAYTGELFFGEGSRLTVL.